This passage covers 5 T cell receptor beta chains from one sample sequenced in a study of blood T cell repertoires in COVID-19. Profiled with immunoSEQ multiplex PCR; TCRdb holds only in-frame clones, not every one. The data contain around 700,000 clones, 75% to 90% of them singletons. Sequencing used peripheral blood. All receptors derive from a woman between 18 and 29 years old with acute or convalescent COVID-19.

The CDR3 loop reads CASSQDRNTEAFF. CDR3 in DNA: TGCGCCAGCAGCCAGGACAGGAACACTGAAGCTTTCTTT. This chain joins TRBV5-1 and TRBJ1-1; perhaps TRBD1 as D (6 bases). Germline CDR1 and CDR2: SGHRS and YFSETQ. Trimming took 4 bases from V and 1 from J, leaving 8 bases between them. CDR3 length: 13 amino acids.

The CDR3 DNA reads TGTGCCAGCAGTGATGGTCAGGTGGTGGAGACCCAGTACTTC. Translating it yields CASSDGQVVETQYF. The chain is built from TRBV2 and TRBJ2-5; no clear D gene. The CDR3 has 14 amino acids. Trimming cost V 3 bases and J 5 bases, with 13 bases left between them. Germline V gene lookup returns CDR1 SNHLY and CDR2 FYNNEI.

The rearrangement uses TRBV4-1 and TRBJ1-3; 8 bases map to TRBD1. Germline CDR1 MGHRA, CDR2 YSYEKL. This CDR3 contains 16 residues. V lost 3 bases to trimming and J lost 1 base; unmatched junction nucleotides: 5. The CDR3 DNA sequence: TGCGCCAGCAGCCACGGACAGGGCGGGTCTGGAAACACCATATATTTT. Encoded protein: CASSHGQGGSGNTIYF.

The chain has TRBV29-1 and TRBJ1-2; TRBD1 might be the D (5 bases). The ends were cut back, 6 bases at V and 1 base at J, with 15 bases in the middle. The germline V gene has CDR1 SQVTM and CDR2 ANQGSEA. The CDR3 consists of 14 residues. Here the CDR3 reads CSVGAAGGNYGYTF. CDR3 coding DNA: TGCAGCGTCGGGGCTGCGGGGGGTAACTATGGCTACACCTTC.

J is TRBJ1-4 and V is TRBV30; D is unclear. The V gene's germline CDR1 is GTSNPN and CDR2 SVGIG (reference sequence). The CDR3 runs to 13 residues. With 1 base removed from V and 4 bases from J, the gap between germline ends came to 7 bases. This CDR3 is CAWSAPSNEKLFF. The CDR3 DNA follows: TGTGCCTGGAGTGCCCCGAGTAATGAAAAACTGTTTTTT. Complete variable domain (other parts from reference TRBV30 and TRBJ1-4): SQTIHQWPATLVQPVGSPLSLECTVEGTSNPNLYWYRQAAGRGLQLLFYSVGIGQISSEVPQNLSASRPQDRQFILSSKKLLLSDSGFYLCAWSAPSNEKLFFGSGTQLSVL.